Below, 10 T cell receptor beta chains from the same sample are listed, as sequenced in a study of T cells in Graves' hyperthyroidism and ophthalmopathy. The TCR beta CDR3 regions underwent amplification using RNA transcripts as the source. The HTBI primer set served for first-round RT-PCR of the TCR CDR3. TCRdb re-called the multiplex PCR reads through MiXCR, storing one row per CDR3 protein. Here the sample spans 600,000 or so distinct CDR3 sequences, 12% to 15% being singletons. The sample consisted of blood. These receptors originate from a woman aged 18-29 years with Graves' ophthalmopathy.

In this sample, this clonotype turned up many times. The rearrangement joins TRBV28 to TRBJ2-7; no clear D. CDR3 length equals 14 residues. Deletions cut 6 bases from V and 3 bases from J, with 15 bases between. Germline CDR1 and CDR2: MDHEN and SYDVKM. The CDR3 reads CASRRALLLYEQYF. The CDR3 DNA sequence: TGTGCCAGCAGACGGGCCTTACTACTCTACGAGCAGTACTTC.

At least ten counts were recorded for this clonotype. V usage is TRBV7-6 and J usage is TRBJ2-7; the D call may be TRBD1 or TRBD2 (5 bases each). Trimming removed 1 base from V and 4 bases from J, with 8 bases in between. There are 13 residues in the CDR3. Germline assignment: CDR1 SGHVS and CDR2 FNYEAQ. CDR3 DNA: TGTGCCAGCAGCTTAGGGGACGGTTACGAGCAGTACTTC. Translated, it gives CASSLGDGYEQYF.

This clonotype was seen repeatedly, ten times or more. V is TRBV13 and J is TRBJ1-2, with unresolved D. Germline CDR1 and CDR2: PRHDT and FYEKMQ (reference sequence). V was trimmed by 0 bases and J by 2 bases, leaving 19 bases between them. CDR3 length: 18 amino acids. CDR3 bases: TGTGCCAGCAGCTTAGGTTCCGGATTTCCCTGGTCGAACTATGGCTACACCTTC. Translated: CASSLGSGFPWSNYGYTF.

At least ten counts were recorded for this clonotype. The CDR3: CASRAGTDTQYF. DNA for the CDR3: TGTGCCAGCAGAGCGGGAACAGATACGCAGTATTTT. J is TRBJ2-3 and V is TRBV7-9; 7 bases line up with TRBD2. CDR1 is SEHNR, CDR2 FQNEAQ, per germline (reference sequence). The CDR3 is made up of 12 amino acids. Losses at the gene ends were 6 bases for V and 3 bases for J; bases not matched to a gene: 0.

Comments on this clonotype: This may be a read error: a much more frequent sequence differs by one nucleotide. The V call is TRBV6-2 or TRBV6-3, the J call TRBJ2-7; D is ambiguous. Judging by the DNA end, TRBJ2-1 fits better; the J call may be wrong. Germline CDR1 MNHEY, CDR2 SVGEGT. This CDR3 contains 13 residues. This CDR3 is CASSFTPAYEQFF. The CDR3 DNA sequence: TGTGCCAGCAGTTTCACTCCGGCCTACGAGCAGTTCTTC.

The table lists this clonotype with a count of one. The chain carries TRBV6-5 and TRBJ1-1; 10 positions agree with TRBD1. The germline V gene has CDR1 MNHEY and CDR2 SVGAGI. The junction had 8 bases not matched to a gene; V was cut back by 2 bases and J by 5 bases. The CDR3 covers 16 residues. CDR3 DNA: TGTGCCAGCAGTTACCGCGGGACAGGGGTTCGGACTGAAGCTTTCTTT. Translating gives CASSYRGTGVRTEAFF.

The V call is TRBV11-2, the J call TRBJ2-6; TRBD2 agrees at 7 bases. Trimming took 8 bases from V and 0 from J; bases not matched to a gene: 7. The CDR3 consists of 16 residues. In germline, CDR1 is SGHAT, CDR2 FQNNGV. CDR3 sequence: CASGEAGHSGANVLTF. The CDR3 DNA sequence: TGTGCCAGCGGAGAAGCGGGGCACTCTGGGGCCAACGTCCTGACTTTC. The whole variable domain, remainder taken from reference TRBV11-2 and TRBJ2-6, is EAGVAQSPRYKIIEKRQSVAFWCNPISGHATLYWYQQILGQGPKLLIQFQNNGVVDDSQLPKDRFSAERLKGVDSTLKIQPAKLEDSAVYLCASGEAGHSGANVLTFGAGSRLTVL.

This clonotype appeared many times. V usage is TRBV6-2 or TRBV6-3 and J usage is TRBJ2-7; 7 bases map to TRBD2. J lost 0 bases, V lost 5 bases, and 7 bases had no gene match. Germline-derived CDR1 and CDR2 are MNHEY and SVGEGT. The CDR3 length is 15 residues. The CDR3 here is CASSPSGWGSYEQYF. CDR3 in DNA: TGTGCCAGCAGTCCTAGCGGTTGGGGCTCCTACGAGCAGTACTTC.

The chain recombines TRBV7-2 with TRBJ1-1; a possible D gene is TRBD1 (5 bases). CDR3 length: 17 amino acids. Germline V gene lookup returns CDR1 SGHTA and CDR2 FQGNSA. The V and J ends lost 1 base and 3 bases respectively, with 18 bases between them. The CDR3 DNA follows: TGTGCCAGCAGCTTAGAGGGCCTTGGGAGGGGCTACACTGAAGCTTTCTTT. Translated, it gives CASSLEGLGRGYTEAFF.

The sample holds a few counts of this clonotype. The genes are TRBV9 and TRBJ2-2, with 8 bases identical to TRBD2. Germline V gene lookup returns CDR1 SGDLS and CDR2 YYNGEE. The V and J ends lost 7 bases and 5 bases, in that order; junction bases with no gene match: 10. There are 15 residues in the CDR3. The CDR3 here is CASSRGGVATGELFF. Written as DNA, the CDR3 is TGTGCCAGCTCCCGGGGGGGGGTGGCAACCGGGGAGCTGTTTTTT.